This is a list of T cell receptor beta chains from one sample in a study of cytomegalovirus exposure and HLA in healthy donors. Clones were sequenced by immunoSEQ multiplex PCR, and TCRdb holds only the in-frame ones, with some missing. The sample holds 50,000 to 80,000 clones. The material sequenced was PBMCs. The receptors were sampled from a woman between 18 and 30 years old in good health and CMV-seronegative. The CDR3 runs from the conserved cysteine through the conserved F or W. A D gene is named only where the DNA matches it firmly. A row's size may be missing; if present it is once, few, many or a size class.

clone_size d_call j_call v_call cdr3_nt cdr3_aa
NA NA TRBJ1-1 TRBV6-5 TGTGCCAGCAGCGTAGGGGGCACTGAAGCTTTCTTT CASSVGGTEAFF
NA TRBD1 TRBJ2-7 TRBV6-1 TGTGCCAGCAGTGGTGGTAAAGGGGGCGCCGTGTACGAGCAGTACTTC CASSGGKGGAVYEQYF
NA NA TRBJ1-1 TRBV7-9 TGTGCCAGCAGGGAAACAGCTGAAGCTTTCTTT CASRETAEAFF
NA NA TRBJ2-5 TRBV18 TGTGCCAGCTCACCAACTAACTTCGGGGAGACCCAGTACTTC CASSPTNFGETQYF
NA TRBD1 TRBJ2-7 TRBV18 TGTGCCAGCTCACCACGGGACAGGGGGCCCTACGAGCAGTACTTC CASSPRDRGPYEQYF
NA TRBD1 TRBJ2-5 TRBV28 TGTGCCAGCAGTGAGGGACAGCTATCCGAGACCCAGTACTTC CASSEGQLSETQYF
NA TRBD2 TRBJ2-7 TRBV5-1 TGCGCCAGCAGCTTGGTTTGGGGGGGGATGGACGAGCAGTACTTC CASSLVWGGMDEQYF
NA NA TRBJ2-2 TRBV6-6 TGTGCCAGCAGTTCTCACAGGGTCCTGAACACCGGGGAGCTGTTTTTT CASSSHRVLNTGELFF
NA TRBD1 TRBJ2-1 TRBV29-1 TGCAGCCTCTCGACAGGGGGGGTGGTCAATGAGCAGTTCTTC CSLSTGGVVNEQFF
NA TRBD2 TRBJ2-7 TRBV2 TGTGCCAGCAGTGTGATAGCGGGAGTCAACGAGCAGTACTTC CASSVIAGVNEQYF
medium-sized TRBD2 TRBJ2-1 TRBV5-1 TGCGCCAGCAGCCTTAGCGGGGGGGCCGACAATGAGCAGTTCTTC CASSLSGGADNEQFF
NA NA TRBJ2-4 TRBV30 TGTGCCTGGAGTGCGACAGCAGCCAAAAACATTCAGTACTTC CAWSATAAKNIQYF
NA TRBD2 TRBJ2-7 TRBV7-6 TGTGCCAGCAGCCTACAAACTAGCGGGAGCGAGCAGTACTTC CASSLQTSGSEQYF
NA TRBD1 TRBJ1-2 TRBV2 TGTGGACAGGGGGGGAACTATGGCTACACCTTC CGQGGNYGYTF
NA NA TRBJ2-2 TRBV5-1 TGCGCCAGCAGCTTACTAACCAACACCGGGGAGCTGTTTTTT CASSLLTNTGELFF
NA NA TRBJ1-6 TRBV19 TGTGCCAGTATAGGGGGACGGAGAAATTCACCCCTCCACTTT CASIGGRRNSPLHF
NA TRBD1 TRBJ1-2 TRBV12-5 TGTGCTAGTGGTTTGGTTCTGGACAGGCATTTTATCTATGGCTACACCTTC CASGLVLDRHFIYGYTF
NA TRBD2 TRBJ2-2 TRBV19 TGTGCCAGTAGCTCGACTAGCGGGGTTAACACCGGGGAGCTGTTTTTT CASSSTSGVNTGELFF
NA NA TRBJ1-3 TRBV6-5 TGTGCCAGCAGTCAATTAGGTGACAGTGGAAACACCATATATTTT CASSQLGDSGNTIYF
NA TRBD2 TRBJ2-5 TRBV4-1 TGCGCCAGCAGCCAATTGGGACTAGCGGCGGGTGAGACCCAGTACTTC CASSQLGLAAGETQYF
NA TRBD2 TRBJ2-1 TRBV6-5 TGTGCCAGCAGTTACAGGCTAGCGGGGATGAATGAGCAGTTCTTC CASSYRLAGMNEQFF
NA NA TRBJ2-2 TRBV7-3 TGTGCCAGCAGCTTAGCAGGGTCCGGGGAGCTGTTTTTT CASSLAGSGELFF
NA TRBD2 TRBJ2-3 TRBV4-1 TGCGCCAGCAGCCCCCGAGCGGGAGTTGAGTCAGATACGCAGTATTTT CASSPRAGVESDTQYF
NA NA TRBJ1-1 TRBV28 TGTGCCAGCGGCCCAGGTTGCGGGCCGGAAGCTTTCTTT CASGPGCGPEAFF